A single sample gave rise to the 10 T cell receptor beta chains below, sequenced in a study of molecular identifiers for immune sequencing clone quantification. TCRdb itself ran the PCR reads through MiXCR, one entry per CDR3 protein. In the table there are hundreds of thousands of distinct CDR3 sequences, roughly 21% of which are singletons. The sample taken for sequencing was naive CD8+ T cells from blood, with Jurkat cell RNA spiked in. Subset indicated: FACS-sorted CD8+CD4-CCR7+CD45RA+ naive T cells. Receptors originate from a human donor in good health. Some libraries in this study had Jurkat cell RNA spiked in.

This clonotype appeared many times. The CDR3 region is CASMRESTDTQYF. CDR3 DNA sequence: TGTGCCAGCATGCGGGAGAGCACAGATACGCAGTATTTT. The chain couples TRBV2 to TRBJ2-3; 7 bases fit TRBD2. V was pared by 7 bases and J by 0 bases, with 1 base of the junction left unmatched. The CDR3 covers 13 residues. Germline-derived CDR1 and CDR2 are SNHLY and FYNNEI.

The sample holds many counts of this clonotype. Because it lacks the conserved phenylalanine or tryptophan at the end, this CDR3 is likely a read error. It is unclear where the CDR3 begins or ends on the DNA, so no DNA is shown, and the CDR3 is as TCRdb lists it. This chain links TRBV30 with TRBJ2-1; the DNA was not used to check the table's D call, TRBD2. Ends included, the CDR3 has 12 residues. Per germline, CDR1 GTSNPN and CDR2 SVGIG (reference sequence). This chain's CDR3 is CAWTLTSGRAPS.

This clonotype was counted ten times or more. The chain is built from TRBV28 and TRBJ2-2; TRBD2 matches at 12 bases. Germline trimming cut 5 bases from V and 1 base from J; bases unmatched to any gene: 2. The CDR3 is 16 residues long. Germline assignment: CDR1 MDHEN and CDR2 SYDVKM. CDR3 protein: CASSRTSGKNTGELFF. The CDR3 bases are TGTGCCAGCAGTCGGACTAGCGGGAAGAACACCGGGGAGCTGTTTTTT.

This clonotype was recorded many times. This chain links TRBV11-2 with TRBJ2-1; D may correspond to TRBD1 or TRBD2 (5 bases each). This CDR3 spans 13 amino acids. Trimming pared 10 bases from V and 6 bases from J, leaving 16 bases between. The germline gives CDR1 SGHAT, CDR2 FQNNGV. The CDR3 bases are TGTGCCAACCGGGACCAGTATTCCAATGAGCAGTTCTTC. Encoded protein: CANRDQYSNEQFF. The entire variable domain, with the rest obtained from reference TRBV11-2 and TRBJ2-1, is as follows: EAGVAQSPRYKIIEKRQSVAFWCNPISGHATLYWYQQILGQGPKLLIQFQNNGVVDDSQLPKDRFSAERLKGVDSTLKIQPAKLEDSAVYLCANRDQYSNEQFFGPGTRLTVL.

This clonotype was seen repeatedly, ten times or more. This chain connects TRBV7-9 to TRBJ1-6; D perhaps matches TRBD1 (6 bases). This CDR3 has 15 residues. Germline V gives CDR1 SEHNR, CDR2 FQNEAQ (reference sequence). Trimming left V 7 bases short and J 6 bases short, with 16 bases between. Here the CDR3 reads CASTNTGFGNSPLHF. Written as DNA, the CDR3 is TGTGCCAGCACCAATACAGGGTTTGGTAATTCACCCCTCCACTTT.

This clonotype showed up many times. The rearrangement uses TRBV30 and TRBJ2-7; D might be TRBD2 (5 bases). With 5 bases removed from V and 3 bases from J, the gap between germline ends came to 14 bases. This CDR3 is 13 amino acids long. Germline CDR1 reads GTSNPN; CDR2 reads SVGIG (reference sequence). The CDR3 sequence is CAWSEADYYEQYF. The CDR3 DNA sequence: TGTGCCTGGTCAGAGGCAGACTACTACGAGCAGTACTTC.

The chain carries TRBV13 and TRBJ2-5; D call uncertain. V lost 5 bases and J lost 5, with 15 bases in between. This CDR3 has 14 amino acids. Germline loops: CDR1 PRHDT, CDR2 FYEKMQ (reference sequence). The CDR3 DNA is TGTGCCAGCAGCCTCCGAGAGGCCCTGGAGACCCAGTACTTC. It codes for CASSLREALETQYF.

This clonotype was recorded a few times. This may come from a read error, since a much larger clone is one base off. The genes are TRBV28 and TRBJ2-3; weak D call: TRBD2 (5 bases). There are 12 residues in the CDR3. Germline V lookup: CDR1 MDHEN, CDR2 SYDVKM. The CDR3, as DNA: TGTGCCAGCAGGGACTCCCTGGATACGCCGTATTTT. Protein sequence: CASRDSLDTPYF.

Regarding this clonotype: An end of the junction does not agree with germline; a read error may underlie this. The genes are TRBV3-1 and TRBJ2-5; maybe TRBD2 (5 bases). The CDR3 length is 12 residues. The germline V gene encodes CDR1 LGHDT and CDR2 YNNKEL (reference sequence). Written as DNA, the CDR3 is TGTGCCAGCACAAGGGTTGGGGAGACCCTGTACTTC. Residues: CASTRVGETLYF.

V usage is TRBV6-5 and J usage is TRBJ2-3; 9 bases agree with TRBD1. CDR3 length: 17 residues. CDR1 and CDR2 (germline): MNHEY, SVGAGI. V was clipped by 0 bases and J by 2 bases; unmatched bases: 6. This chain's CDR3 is CASSYSGTGKFTDTQYF. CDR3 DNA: TGTGCCAGCAGTTACTCTGGGACAGGGAAATTCACAGATACGCAGTATTTT.